This T cell receptor (beta chain) came from a study of regulatory T cells in long-lasting Graves disease. About the study: Treatment with antithyroid drugs for over 5 years, together with positive TSH receptor antibodies, meant persistent Graves' disease. Study-level points and caveats: Persistent-disease Graves' patients showed less TCR diversity than new cases. Exclusively peripheral blood, rather than thyroid tissue, was studied.

Arm-PCR of CDR3 regions and iRepertoire HTBI primers were the basis on which TCR beta libraries were built. TCRdb re-called the multiplex PCR reads through MiXCR, storing one row per CDR3 protein. The sample carries about 430,000 distinct CDR3 sequences, roughly 23% recorded once. Time point indicated: persistent/refractory GD, antithyroid drugs over 5 years with positive TRAb. The authors made the TCR library using RNA they extracted from PBMCs. This clonotype was counted at least ten times. Its antigen is not identified. The starting material was peripheral blood mononuclear cells (PBMCs), obtained when the disease was refractory, from a patient treated with antithyroid drugs. The TCR comes from a female donor with Graves disease.

The CDR3 reads CASSWQGSNPSYEQYF. CDR3 bases: TGTGCCAGCAGTTGGCAGGGGTCGAACCCATCCTACGAGCAGTACTTC. This chain uses TRBV28 with TRBJ2-7, with D perhaps TRBD1 (6 bases). CDR1 and CDR2 from the germline V gene are MDHEN and SYDVKM. Trimming took 4 bases from V and 1 from J, leaving 17 bases between them. This CDR3 has 16 residues. Using reference TRBV28 and TRBJ2-7 for the parts outside the CDR3, the full variable domain is DVKVTQSSRYLVKRTGEKVFLECVQDMDHENMFWYRQDPGLGLRLIYFSYDVKMKEKGDIPEGYSVSREKKERFSLILESASTNQTSMYLCASSWQGSNPSYEQYFGPGTRLTVT.